Given below is one TCR beta chain in context. The record originates from a study of T cells after yellow fever vaccination. This CDR3 is built from 16 residues. Germline trimming cut 5 bases from V and 0 bases from J; bases unmatched to any gene: 10. TCRdb re-analysed the 5' RACE reads in MiXCR, keeping a single row per CDR3 protein. Counted here are approximately 550,000 distinct CDR3 sequences, roughly 13% occurring once; the ten biggest clones make up over 13%. The TCR sequence derives from a man aged 25-45 years who received the YFV17D yellow fever vaccine. Sequencing was performed on PBMCs, taken on the day of the yellow fever booster vaccination. The rearrangement joins TRBV12-3 or TRBV12-4 to TRBJ2-7; the match to TRBD1 covers 7 bases. DNA for the CDR3: TGTGCCAGCAGTAGGGTGGACAGGCCGAGCTCCTACGAGCAGTACTTC. Translation gives CASSRVDRPSSYEQYF.